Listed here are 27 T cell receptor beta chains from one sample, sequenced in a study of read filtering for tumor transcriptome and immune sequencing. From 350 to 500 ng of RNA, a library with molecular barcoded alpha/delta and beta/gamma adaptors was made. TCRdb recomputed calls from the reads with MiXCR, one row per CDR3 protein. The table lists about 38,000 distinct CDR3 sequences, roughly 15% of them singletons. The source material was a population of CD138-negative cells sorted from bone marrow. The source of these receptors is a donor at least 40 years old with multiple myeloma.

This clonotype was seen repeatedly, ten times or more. The CDR3 nucleotides are TGCAGTGCTCTGGCAGCGGGAGGGCCGGATGAGCAGTTCTTC. Amino acids: CSALAAGGPDEQFF. The chain combines TRBV20-1 with TRBJ2-1; 10 bases agree with TRBD2. Unmatched junction bases numbered 9, after V lost 5 bases and J lost 8 bases. The CDR3 is made up of 14 amino acids. Germline V gene sequence: CDR1 DFQATT, CDR2 SNEGSKA (reference sequence).

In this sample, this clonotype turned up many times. The CDR3 coding sequence is TGCAGTGCTAGAGATGGTAGGGAGGGCCGAGGAAATGAGCAGTTCTTC. This codes for CSARDGREGRGNEQFF. The chain joins TRBV20-1 to TRBJ2-1; 7 bases fit TRBD2. Germline V CDR1 and CDR2: DFQATT, SNEGSKA (reference sequence). Trimming removed 0 bases from V and 7 bases from J; junction bases left unmatched: 12. The CDR3 is made up of 16 amino acids.

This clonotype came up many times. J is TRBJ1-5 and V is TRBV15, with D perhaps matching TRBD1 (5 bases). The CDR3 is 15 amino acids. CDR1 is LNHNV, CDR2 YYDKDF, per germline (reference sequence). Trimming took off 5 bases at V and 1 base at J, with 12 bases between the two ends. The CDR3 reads CATSVHRMSNQPQHF. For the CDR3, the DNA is TGTGCCACCAGCGTTCACAGGATGAGCAATCAGCCCCAGCATTTT.

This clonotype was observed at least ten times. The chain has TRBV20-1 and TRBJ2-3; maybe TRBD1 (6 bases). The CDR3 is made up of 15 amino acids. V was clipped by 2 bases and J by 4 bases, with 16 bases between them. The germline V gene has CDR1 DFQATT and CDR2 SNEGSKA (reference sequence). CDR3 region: CSARSSGEISDTQYF. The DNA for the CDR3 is TGCAGTGCTAGAAGTTCAGGGGAAATCTCAGATACGCAGTATTTT.

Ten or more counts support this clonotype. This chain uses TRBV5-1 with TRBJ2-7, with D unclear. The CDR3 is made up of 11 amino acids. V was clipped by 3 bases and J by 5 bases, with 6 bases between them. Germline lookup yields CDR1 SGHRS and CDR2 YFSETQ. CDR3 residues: CASSSLDEQYF. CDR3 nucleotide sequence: TGCGCCAGCAGCTCCCTCGACGAGCAGTACTTC.

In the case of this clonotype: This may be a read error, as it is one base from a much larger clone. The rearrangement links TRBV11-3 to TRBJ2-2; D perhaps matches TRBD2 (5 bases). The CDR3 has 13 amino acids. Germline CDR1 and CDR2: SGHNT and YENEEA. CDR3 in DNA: TGTGCCAGCAGACGAGAGGTGACCGGGGAGCTGTGTTTT. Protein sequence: CASRREVTGELCF.

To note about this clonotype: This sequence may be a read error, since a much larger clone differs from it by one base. CDR3 sequence reads: CASNLQGYADTQYF. CDR3 in DNA: TGCGCCAGCAACTTACAGGGGTACGCAGATACGCAGTATTTT. The chain combines TRBV5-1 with TRBJ2-3; 7 bases agree with TRBD1. The CDR3 consists of 14 residues. With V trimmed by 6 bases and J by 4 bases, 8 bases remained unmatched. Germline assignment: CDR1 SGHRS and CDR2 YFSETQ.

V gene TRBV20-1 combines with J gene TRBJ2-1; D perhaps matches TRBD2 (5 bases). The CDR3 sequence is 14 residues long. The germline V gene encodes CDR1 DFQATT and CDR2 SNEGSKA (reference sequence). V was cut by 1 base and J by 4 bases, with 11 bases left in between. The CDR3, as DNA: TGCAGTGCTAGAGCGGGATTCGGTTACAATGAGCAGTTCTTC. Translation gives CSARAGFGYNEQFF.

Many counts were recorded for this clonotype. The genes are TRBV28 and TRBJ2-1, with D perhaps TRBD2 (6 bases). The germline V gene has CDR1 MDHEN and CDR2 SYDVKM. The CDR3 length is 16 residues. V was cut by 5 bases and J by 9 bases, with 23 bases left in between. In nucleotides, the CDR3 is TGTGCCAGCAGTGTTGTACATTCGGGACTTCCCGCTGAGCAGTTCTTC. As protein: CASSVVHSGLPAEQFF.

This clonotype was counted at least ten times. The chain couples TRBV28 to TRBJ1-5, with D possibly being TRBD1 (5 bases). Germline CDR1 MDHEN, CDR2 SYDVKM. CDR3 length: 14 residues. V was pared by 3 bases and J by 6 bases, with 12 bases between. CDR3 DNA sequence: TGTGCCAGCAGTTTGGGGGGGACGGCTCAGCCCCAGCATTTT. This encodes CASSLGGTAQPQHF.

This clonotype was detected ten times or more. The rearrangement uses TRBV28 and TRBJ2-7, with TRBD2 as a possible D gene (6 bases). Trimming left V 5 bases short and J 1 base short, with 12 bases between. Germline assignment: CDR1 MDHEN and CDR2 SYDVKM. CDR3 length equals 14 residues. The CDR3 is CASSRPAGSYEQYF. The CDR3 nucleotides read TGTGCCAGCAGTCGACCGGCGGGATCCTACGAGCAGTACTTC. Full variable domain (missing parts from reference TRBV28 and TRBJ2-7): DVKVTQSSRYLVKRTGEKVFLECVQDMDHENMFWYRQDPGLGLRLIYFSYDVKMKEKGDIPEGYSVSREKKERFSLILESASTNQTSMYLCASSRPAGSYEQYFGPGTRLTVT.

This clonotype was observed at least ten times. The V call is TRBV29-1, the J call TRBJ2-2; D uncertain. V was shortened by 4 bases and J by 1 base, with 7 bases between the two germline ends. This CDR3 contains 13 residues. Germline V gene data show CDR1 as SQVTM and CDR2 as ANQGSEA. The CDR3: CSVVAENTGELFF. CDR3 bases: TGCAGCGTTGTGGCAGAGAACACCGGGGAGCTGTTTTTT.

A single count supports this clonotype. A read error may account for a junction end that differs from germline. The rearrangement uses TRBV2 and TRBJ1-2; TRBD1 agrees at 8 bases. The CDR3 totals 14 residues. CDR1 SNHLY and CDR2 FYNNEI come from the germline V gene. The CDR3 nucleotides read TGTGCCTGCAGCCAGGGACAGGAGATCTATGGCTACACCTTC. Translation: CACSQGQEIYGYTF. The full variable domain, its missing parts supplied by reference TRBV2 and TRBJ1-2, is EPEVTQTPSHQVTQMGQEVILRCVPISNHLYFYWYRQILGQKVEFLVSFYNNEISEKSEIFDDQFSVERPDGSNFTLKIRSTKLEDSAMYFCACSQGQEIYGYTFGSGTRLTVV.

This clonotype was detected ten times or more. CDR3 nucleotides: TGCAGTGCCACAGACGTACTAGCGGGAACTGAGCAGTTCTTC. It yields the protein CSATDVLAGTEQFF. The rearrangement joins TRBV20-1 to TRBJ2-1; 10 bases align to TRBD2. Germline CDR1 is DFQATT and CDR2 is SNEGSKA (reference sequence). This CDR3 is 14 amino acids long. V dropped 6 bases and J dropped 9; count of bases not matched to a gene: 11.

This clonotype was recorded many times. The CDR3 DNA is TGCGCCAGCAGCCCGCGAGGGCAGGGCACTCAAGAGACCCAGTACTTC. Its protein product is CASSPRGQGTQETQYF. The chain combines TRBV5-1 with TRBJ2-5; D might be TRBD1 or TRBD2, each matching 5 bases. Germline-derived CDR1 and CDR2 are SGHRS and YFSETQ. Trimming pared 4 bases from V and 2 bases from J, leaving 18 bases between. The CDR3 extends over 16 amino acids.

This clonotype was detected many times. This CDR3 reads CSAREGFEQYF. CDR3 in DNA: TGCAGTGCTAGAGAAGGGTTCGAGCAGTACTTC. The chain combines TRBV20-1 with TRBJ2-7; D remains unclear. CDR1 is DFQATT and CDR2 is SNEGSKA in the germline V gene (reference sequence). The V gene lost 0 bases and the J gene lost 6 bases, with 6 bases spanning the gap. The CDR3 extends over 11 amino acids.

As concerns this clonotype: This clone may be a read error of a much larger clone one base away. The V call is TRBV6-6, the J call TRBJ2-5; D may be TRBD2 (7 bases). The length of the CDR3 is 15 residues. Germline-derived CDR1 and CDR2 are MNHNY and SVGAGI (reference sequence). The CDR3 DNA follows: TGTGTCAGCGCCAAGGGGGGGGTGACCCAAGAGACCCAGTACTTC. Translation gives CVSAKGGVTQETQYF.

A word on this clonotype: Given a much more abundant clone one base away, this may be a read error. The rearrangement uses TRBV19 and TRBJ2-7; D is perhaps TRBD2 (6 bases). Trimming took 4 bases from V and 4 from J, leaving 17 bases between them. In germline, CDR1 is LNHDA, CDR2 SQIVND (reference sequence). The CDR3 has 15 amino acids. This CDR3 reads CASSTPPGGRYEQYF. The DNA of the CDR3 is TGTGCCAGTAGTACCCCCCCCGGAGGGCGGTACGAGCAGTACTTC.

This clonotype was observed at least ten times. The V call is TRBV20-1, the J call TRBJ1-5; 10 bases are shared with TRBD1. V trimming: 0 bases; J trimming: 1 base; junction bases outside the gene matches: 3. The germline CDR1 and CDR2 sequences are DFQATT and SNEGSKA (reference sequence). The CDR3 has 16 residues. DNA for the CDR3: TGCAGTGCTAGAGAGGACAGGGGGTCGAGCAATCAGCCCCAGCATTTT. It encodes CSAREDRGSSNQPQHF.

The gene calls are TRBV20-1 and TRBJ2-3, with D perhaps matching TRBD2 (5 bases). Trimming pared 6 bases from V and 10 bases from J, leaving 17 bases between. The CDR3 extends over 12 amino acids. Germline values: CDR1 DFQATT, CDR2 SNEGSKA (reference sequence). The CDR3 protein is CSASRGSDAQYF. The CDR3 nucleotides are TGCAGTGCATCTCGAGGGTCAGACGCGCAGTATTTT.

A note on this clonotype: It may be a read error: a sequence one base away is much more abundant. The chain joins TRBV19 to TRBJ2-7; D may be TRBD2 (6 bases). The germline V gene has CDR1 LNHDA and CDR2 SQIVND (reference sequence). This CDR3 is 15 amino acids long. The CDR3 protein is CTSSTPSGGRYEQYF. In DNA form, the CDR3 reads TGTACCAGTAGTACCCCCTCCGGAGGGCGGTACGAGCAGTACTTC.

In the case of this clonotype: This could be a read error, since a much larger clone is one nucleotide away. CDR3 residues: CVSSLDKPFWPQHF. CDR3 in DNA: TGTGTCAGCAGCTTAGATAAGCCCTTTTGGCCCCAGCATTTT. V usage is TRBV7-2 and J usage is TRBJ1-5; D call uncertain. Germline lookup yields CDR1 SGHTA and CDR2 FQGNSA. CDR3 length equals 14 residues.

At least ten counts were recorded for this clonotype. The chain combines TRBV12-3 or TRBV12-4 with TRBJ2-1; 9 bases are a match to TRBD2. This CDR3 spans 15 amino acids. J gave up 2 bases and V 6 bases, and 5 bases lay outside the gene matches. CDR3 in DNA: TGTGCCAGCAGAATTAGCGGGAGCGCCTACAATGAGCAGTTCTTC. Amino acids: CASRISGSAYNEQFF.

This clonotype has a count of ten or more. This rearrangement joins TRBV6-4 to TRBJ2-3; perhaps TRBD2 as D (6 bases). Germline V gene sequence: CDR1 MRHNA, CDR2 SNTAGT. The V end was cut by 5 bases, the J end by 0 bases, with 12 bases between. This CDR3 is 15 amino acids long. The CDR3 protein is CASSPGTGSTDTQYF. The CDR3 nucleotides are TGTGCCAGCAGTCCGGGGACTGGAAGCACAGATACGCAGTATTTT.

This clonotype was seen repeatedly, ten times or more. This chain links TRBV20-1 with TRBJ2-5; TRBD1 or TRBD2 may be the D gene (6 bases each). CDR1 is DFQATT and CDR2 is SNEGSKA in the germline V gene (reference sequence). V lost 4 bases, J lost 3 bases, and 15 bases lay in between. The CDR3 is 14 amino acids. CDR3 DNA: TGCAGTGCTACCCTTGGAGGGGGGAAAGAGACCCAGTACTTC. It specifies CSATLGGGKETQYF.

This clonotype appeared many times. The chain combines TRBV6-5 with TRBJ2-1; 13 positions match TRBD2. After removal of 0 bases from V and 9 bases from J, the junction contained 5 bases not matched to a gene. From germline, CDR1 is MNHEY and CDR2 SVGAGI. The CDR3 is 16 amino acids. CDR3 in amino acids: CASSYSGLAGEGEQFF. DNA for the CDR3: TGTGCCAGCAGTTACTCCGGACTAGCGGGAGAGGGTGAGCAGTTCTTC.

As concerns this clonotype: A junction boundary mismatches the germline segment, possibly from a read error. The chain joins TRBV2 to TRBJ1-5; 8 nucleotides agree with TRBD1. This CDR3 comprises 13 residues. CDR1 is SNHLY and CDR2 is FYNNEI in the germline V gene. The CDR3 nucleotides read TGTGCCGGCAGTGAGGACAGGGCGCAGCCCCAGCATTTT. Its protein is CAGSEDRAQPQHF.